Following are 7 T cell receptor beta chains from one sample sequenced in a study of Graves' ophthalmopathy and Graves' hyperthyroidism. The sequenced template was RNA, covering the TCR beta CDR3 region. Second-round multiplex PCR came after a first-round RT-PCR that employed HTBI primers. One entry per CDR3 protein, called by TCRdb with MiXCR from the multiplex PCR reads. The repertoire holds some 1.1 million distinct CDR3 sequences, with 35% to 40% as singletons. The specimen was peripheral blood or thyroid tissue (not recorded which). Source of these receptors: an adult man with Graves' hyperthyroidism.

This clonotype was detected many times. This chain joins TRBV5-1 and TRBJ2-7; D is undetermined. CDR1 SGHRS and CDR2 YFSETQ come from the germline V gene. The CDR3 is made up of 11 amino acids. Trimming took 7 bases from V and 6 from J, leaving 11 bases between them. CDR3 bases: TGCGCCAGCCGGCAGGTAGGCGAGCAGTACTTC. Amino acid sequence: CASRQVGEQYF.

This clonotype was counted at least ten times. This CDR3 reads CASSLGQGMETQYF. CDR3 sequence (DNA): TGTGCCAGCAGCTTAGGGCAGGGAATGGAGACCCAGTACTTC. This chain uses TRBV13 with TRBJ2-5, with a weak D call TRBD1 (5 bases). Germline lookup yields CDR1 PRHDT and CDR2 FYEKMQ (reference sequence). The CDR3 consists of 14 residues. V gave up 0 bases and J gave up 5 bases, with 10 bases separating them.

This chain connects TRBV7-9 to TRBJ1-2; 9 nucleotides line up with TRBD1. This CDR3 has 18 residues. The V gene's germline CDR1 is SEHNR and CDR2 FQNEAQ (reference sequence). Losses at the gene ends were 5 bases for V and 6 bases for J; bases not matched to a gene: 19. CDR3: CASSPFSVPGQGSDGYTF. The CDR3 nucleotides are TGTGCCAGCAGCCCCTTCTCCGTCCCGGGACAGGGTTCGGATGGCTACACCTTC.

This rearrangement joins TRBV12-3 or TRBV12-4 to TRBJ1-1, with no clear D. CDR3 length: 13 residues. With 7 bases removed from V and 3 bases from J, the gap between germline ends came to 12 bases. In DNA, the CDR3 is TGTGCCAGCACTGTGGGTTACGACACTGAAGCTTTCTTT. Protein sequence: CASTVGYDTEAFF.

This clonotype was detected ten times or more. The CDR3 DNA follows: TGTGCCAGCAGAACAGGGTTCGGGAACACTGAAGCTTTCTTT. Translated, it gives CASRTGFGNTEAFF. The J gene is TRBJ1-1, the V gene TRBV6-5; D perhaps matches TRBD1 (6 bases). With 6 bases removed from V and 1 base from J, the gap between germline ends came to 12 bases. This CDR3 comprises 14 residues. Germline V gives CDR1 MNHEY, CDR2 SVGAGI.

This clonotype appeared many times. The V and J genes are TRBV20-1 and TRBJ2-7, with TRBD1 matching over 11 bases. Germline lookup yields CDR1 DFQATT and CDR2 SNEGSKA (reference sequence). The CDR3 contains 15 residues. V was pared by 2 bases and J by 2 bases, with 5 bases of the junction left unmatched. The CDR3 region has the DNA TGCAGTGCTAGACCTGGGACAGGGGGGGCCTACGAGCAGTACTTC. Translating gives CSARPGTGGAYEQYF.

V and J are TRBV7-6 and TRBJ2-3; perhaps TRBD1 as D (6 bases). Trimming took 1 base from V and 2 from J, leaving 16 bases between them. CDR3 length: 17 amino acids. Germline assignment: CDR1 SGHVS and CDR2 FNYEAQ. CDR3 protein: CASSLVGDTLLTDTQYF. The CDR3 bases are TGTGCCAGCAGCTTAGTTGGGGACACTCTCCTCACAGATACGCAGTATTTT.